A single sample is the source of the 20 T cell receptor beta chains below, sequenced in a study of early T cells in non-severe SARS-CoV-2 infection. One entry per CDR3 protein, called by TCRdb with MiXCR from the 5' RACE reads. Here the sample spans some 40,000 distinct CDR3 sequences, over 3.5% being singletons. The sequenced material came from whole blood. These receptor sequences come from an adult who was a healthcare worker with PCR-confirmed SARS-CoV-2 infection or an uninfected control (not recorded which).

This clonotype showed up many times. The chain recombines TRBV20-1 with TRBJ2-1; TRBD2 matches 11 bases. The length of the CDR3 is 14 residues. Germline V gene sequence: CDR1 DFQATT, CDR2 SNEGSKA (reference sequence). The ends lost 3 bases at V and 8 bases at J; junction bases unmatched: 6. The CDR3 sequence is CSASGLAGGYEQFF. CDR3 nucleotide sequence: TGCAGTGCTAGTGGCCTAGCGGGGGGATATGAGCAGTTCTTC.

This clonotype was picked up many times. The chain carries TRBV11-2 and TRBJ1-2; 11 bases match TRBD1. CDR3 length: 15 amino acids. CDR1 and CDR2 (germline): SGHAT, FQNNGV. Trimming cost V 1 base and J 7 bases; bases outside gene matches: 5. CDR3 sequence reads: CASSLAGQGAFGYTF. CDR3 nucleotides: TGTGCCAGCAGCTTAGCTGGACAGGGGGCTTTTGGCTACACCTTC.

This clonotype showed up many times. The rearrangement uses TRBV11-2 and TRBJ1-2; TRBD1 matches 10 bases. Germline assignment: CDR1 SGHAT and CDR2 FQNNGV. V gave up 8 bases and J gave up 6 bases; unmatched junction bases: 3. CDR3 length equals 12 residues. DNA of the CDR3: TGTGCCAGCCGCGGGACAGGGGATGGCTACACCTTC. This translates into CASRGTGDGYTF.

This clonotype was detected many times. The J gene is TRBJ1-5, the V gene TRBV27; D is unclear. The CDR3 totals 15 residues. Germline CDR1 and CDR2: MNHEY and SMNVEV (reference sequence). Trimming pared 5 bases from V and 0 bases from J, leaving 11 bases between. The CDR3 loop is CASSTRSGSNQPQHF. The DNA of the CDR3 is TGTGCCAGCAGTACGAGGTCGGGTAGCAATCAGCCCCAGCATTTT.

This clonotype was counted many times. The genes are TRBV5-4 and TRBJ2-4; D might be TRBD2 (6 bases). The CDR3 totals 16 residues. Germline-derived CDR1 and CDR2 are SGHNT and YYREEE (reference sequence). V lost 2 bases and J lost 6, with 18 bases in between. The CDR3 loop is CASSLDPGGAGNIQYF. CDR3 sequence (DNA): TGTGCCAGCAGCTTAGACCCAGGAGGGGCGGGAAACATTCAGTACTTC. Variable domain in full (rest from reference TRBV5-4 and TRBJ2-4): ETGVTQSPTHLIKTRGQQVTLRCSSQSGHNTVSWYQQALGQGPQFIFQYYREEENGRGNFPPRFSGLQFPNYSSELNVNALELDDSALYLCASSLDPGGAGNIQYFGAGTRLSVL.

This clonotype was detected many times. The chain is built from TRBV20-1 and TRBJ2-1, with TRBD2 identical over 7 bases. Germline V lookup: CDR1 DFQATT, CDR2 SNEGSKA (reference sequence). This CDR3 has 15 amino acids. Losses at the gene ends were 5 bases for V and 0 bases for J; bases not matched to a gene: 7. CDR3: CSAEAGVSSYNEQFF. CDR3 bases: TGCAGTGCTGAGGCGGGGGTTAGCTCCTACAATGAGCAGTTCTTC.

This clonotype was found many times. CDR3 sequence (DNA): TGCGCCAGCAGCTTGGGACTAGCGGGAGGTGAGCAGTTCTTC. The encoded protein is CASSLGLAGGEQFF. V gene TRBV5-1 combines with J gene TRBJ2-1; 13 bases map to TRBD2. The germline V gene encodes CDR1 SGHRS and CDR2 YFSETQ. The CDR3 is 14 amino acids. V lost 0 bases to trimming and J lost 9 bases; unmatched junction nucleotides: 0. The variable domain in full, with the rest retrieved from reference TRBV5-1 and TRBJ2-1, is KAGVTQTPRYLIKTRGQQVTLSCSPISGHRSVSWYQQTPGQGLQFLFEYFSETQRNKGNFPGRFSGRQFSNSRSEMNVSTLELGDSALYLCASSLGLAGGEQFFGPGTRLTVL.

The chain recombines TRBV20-1 with TRBJ2-2; 11 bases fit TRBD1. Germline CDR1 is DFQATT and CDR2 is SNEGSKA (reference sequence). There are 15 residues in the CDR3. Trimming removed 5 bases from V and 4 bases from J; junction bases left unmatched: 6. In DNA, the CDR3 is TGCAGTGCTTCCGGACAGGGGGCAATCACCGGGGAGCTGTTTTTT. Protein: CSASGQGAITGELFF.

This chain uses TRBV20-1 with TRBJ1-4, with D hard to call. In germline, CDR1 is DFQATT, CDR2 SNEGSKA (reference sequence). V shed 3 bases and J shed 6 bases, with 11 bases lying between them. The CDR3 totals 13 residues. CDR3 DNA sequence: TGCAGTGCTAGTAGAGCGTCGGATGAAAAACTGTTTTTT. It encodes CSASRASDEKLFF.

There are many counts of this clonotype. This chain links TRBV7-2 with TRBJ1-6; no clear D. The CDR3 length is 16 residues. Trimming stripped 1 base from V and 0 bases from J, with 7 bases between. Germline V lookup: CDR1 SGHTA, CDR2 FQGNSA. The CDR3 nucleotides read TGTGCCAGCAGCTTAGAATGGGGCTCCTATAATTCACCCCTCCACTTT. Translation: CASSLEWGSYNSPLHF.

This clonotype has ten or more counts. In nucleotides, the CDR3 is TGTGCCAGCTCACCAACCAGTGGCAATCAGCCCCAGCATTTT. This translates into CASSPTSGNQPQHF. The rearrangement links TRBV18 to TRBJ1-5; no firm D call. Per germline, CDR1 KGHSH and CDR2 LQKENI. V gave up 2 bases and J gave up 2 bases, with 7 bases separating them. CDR3 length equals 14 residues.

This clonotype occurred many times. This chain links TRBV24-1 with TRBJ2-7; 9 nucleotides match TRBD1. The CDR3 length is 13 residues. The germline gives CDR1 KGHDR, CDR2 SFDVKD. After removal of 9 bases from V and 1 base from J, the junction contained 3 bases not matched to a gene. CDR3 region: CATGTGTSYEQYF. The CDR3 DNA reads TGTGCCACCGGGACAGGGACATCCTACGAGCAGTACTTC.

This clonotype was seen repeatedly, ten times or more. This chain uses TRBV5-1 with TRBJ2-5, with TRBD2 matching 7 bases. The CDR3 extends over 15 amino acids. Germline lookup yields CDR1 SGHRS and CDR2 YFSETQ. V dropped 4 bases and J dropped 5; count of bases not matched to a gene: 11. In nucleotides, the CDR3 is TGCGCCAGCAGCCGGGCGAGCGGGACCCCCGAGACCCAGTACTTC. It yields the protein CASSRASGTPETQYF.

This clonotype was counted at least ten times. The chain combines TRBV6-1 with TRBJ2-1, with 7 bases lining up with TRBD2. J gave up 8 bases and V 2 bases, and 6 bases lay outside the gene matches. The CDR3 spans 14 residues. Germline-derived CDR1 and CDR2 are MNHNS and SASEGT. CDR3 sequence: CASSEMGGIHEQFF. Here the CDR3 DNA reads TGTGCCAGCAGTGAAATGGGGGGGATTCATGAGCAGTTCTTC.

This clonotype was counted at least ten times. The chain couples TRBV29-1 to TRBJ1-1; 8 nucleotides agree with TRBD1. The CDR3 is made up of 13 amino acids. From germline, CDR1 is SQVTM and CDR2 ANQGSEA. Trimming removed 4 bases from V and 7 bases from J; junction bases left unmatched: 8. The CDR3 spells CSVGPGQEIEAFF. CDR3 in DNA: TGCAGCGTTGGCCCGGGACAGGAAATTGAAGCTTTCTTT.

The sample holds a few counts of this clonotype. The rearrangement joins TRBV6-6 to TRBJ2-2; 8 nucleotides agree with TRBD1. The CDR3 length is 16 residues. The ends lost 2 bases at V and 5 bases at J; junction bases unmatched: 7. Germline lookup yields CDR1 MNHNY and CDR2 SVGAGI (reference sequence). The CDR3 DNA reads TGTGCCAGCAGTTACCCCCCCCGGACAGGGACCGGGGAGCTGTTTTTT. It specifies CASSYPPRTGTGELFF.

This clonotype was seen a few times. V gene TRBV28 combines with J gene TRBJ2-5; the D gene could be TRBD1 or TRBD2 (5 bases each). This CDR3 region has 17 residues. Germline V gene sequence: CDR1 MDHEN, CDR2 SYDVKM. Trimming stripped 3 bases from V and 1 base from J, with 18 bases between. DNA for the CDR3: TGTGCCAGCAGTTTTGGGGGAACCCCCTCAGGCCAAGAGACCCAGTACTTC. Protein sequence: CASSFGGTPSGQETQYF.

This clonotype was counted many times. The chain carries TRBV7-8 and TRBJ2-3, with TRBD2 matching over 7 bases. Germline lookup yields CDR1 SGHVS and CDR2 FQNEAQ. The length of the CDR3 is 15 residues. Unmatched junction bases numbered 2, after V lost 2 bases and J lost 0 bases. The CDR3 nucleotides are TGTGCCAGCAGCTTAAGGGAGGGTAGCACAGATACGCAGTATTTT. Its translation is CASSLREGSTDTQYF.

Many counts were recorded for this clonotype. This rearrangement joins TRBV19 to TRBJ2-1; D is unresolved. CDR3 length: 13 amino acids. The ends were cut back, 5 bases at V and 9 bases at J, with 14 bases in the middle. CDR1 and CDR2 (germline): LNHDA, SQIVND (reference sequence). CDR3 DNA sequence: TGTGCCAGTAGTGGTGGCCCCACCGGTGAGCAGTTCTTC. Translating it yields CASSGGPTGEQFF.

Relative to its sample, this clonotype is medium-sized (0.01 to 0.1%). The V gene is TRBV5-6, the J gene TRBJ2-1; 9 bases are shared with TRBD2. Per germline, CDR1 SGHDT and CDR2 YYEEEE. The CDR3 runs to 15 residues. The V and J ends lost 9 bases and 5 bases, in that order; junction bases with no gene match: 12. The CDR3 DNA is TGTGCCACCGAGCGGGGGGCGGGAGAGGACAATGAGCAGTTCTTC. Translating gives CATERGAGEDNEQFF. Complete variable domain (other parts from reference TRBV5-6 and TRBJ2-1): DAGVTQSPTHLIKTRGQQVTLRCSPKSGHDTVSWYQQALGQGPQFIFQYYEEEERQRGNFPDRFSGHQFPNYSSELNVNALLLGDSALYLCATERGAGEDNEQFFGPGTRLTVL.